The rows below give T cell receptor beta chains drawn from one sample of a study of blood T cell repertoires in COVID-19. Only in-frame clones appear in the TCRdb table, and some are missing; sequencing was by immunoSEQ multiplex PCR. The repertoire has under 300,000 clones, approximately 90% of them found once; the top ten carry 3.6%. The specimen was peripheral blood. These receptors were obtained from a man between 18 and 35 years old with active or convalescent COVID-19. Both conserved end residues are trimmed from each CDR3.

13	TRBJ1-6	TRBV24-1	ATDGRDQGDSPLH
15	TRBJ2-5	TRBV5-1	ASSKSPYRDQQETQY
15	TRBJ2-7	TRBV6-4	ASSEGLADLSSYEQY
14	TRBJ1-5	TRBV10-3	AISESRTGENQPQH
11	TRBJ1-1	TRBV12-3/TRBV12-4	ASTSGQGAEAF
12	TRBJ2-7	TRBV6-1	ASSDPGTDYEQY
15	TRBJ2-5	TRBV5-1	ASSFRAGGPAGETQY
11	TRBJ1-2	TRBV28	ASSYRSNYGYT
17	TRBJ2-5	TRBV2	ASSEGGGDPEGNQETQY
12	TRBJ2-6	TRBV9	ASSSDTRANVLT
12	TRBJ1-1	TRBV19	ASSKSGLNTEAF
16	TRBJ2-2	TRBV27	ASSWGLAGWINTGELF
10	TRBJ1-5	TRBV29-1	SVGQGGQPQH
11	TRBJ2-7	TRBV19	ASSQDTFYEQY
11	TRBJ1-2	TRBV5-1	ASSLDSNYGYT
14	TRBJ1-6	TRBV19	ASRPTGDGLNSPLH
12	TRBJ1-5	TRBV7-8	ASSLDISNQPQH
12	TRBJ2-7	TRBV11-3	ASSIRGGSYEQY
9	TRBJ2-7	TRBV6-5	ASSTHIEQY
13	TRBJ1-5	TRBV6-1	ASTPTGGMDQPQH
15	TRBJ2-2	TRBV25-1	ASSESSGSVYTGELF
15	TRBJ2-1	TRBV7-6	ASSSDHGGSSYNEQF
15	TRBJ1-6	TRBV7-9	ASSPREGTGYNSPLH
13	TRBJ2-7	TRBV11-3	ASSLGGGGFYEQY
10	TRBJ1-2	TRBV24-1	ATSDQAYGYT
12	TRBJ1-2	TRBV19	ASTYVDTSYGYT
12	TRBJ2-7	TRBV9	ASSVGQLSYEQY
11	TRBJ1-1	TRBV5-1	ASSLGSVTEAF
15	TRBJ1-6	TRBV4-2	ASSQEQWSSYNSPLH
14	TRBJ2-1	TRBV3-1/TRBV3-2	ASSQVSPGALNEQF
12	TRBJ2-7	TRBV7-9	ASSLVGQTYEQY
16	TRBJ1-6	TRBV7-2	ASSRIQGPDPYNSPLH
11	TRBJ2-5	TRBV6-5	ASRTGQQETQY
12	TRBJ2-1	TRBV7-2	ASSYRLAGGLQF
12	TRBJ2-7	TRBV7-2	ASSSQGLGGEQY
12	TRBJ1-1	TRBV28	ASSSRRKNTEAF
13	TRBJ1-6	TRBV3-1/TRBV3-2	ASSQGDRINSPLH
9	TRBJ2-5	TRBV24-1	ATSDTETQY
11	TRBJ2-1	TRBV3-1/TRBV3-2	ASSLAGGNEQF
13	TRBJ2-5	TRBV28	ASSLTSGTGGAQY
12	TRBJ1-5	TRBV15	ATSRYDRNQPQH
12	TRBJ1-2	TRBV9	ASSLASGGHGYT
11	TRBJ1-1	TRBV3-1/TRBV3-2	ASSQDAGGEAF
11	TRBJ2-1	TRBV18	ASSPFRVNEQF
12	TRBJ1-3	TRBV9	ASSDDRAGNTIY
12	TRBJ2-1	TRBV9	ASSVAASGSEQF
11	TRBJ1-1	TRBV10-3	AIRTGGDTEAF
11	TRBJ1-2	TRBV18	ASSPSEDYGYT
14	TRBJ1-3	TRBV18	ASSLNRGRSGNTIY
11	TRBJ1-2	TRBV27	ASRGTGAEGYT
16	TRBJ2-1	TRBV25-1	ASSELNAGRLFYNEQF
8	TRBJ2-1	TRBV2	ASRAQEQF
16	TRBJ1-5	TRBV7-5	VRSIANGTGDGHQPQH
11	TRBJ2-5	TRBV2	ASGRDYQETQY
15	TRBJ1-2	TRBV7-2	ASSLAARVPLNYGYT
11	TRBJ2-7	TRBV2	ASGGGSSYEQY
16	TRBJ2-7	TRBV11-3	ASSLVASWGLQNYEQY
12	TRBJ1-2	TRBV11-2	ASSSTGGYYGYT
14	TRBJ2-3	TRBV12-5	ASGLSLGTSTDTQY
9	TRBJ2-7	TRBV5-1	ASSEAYEQY